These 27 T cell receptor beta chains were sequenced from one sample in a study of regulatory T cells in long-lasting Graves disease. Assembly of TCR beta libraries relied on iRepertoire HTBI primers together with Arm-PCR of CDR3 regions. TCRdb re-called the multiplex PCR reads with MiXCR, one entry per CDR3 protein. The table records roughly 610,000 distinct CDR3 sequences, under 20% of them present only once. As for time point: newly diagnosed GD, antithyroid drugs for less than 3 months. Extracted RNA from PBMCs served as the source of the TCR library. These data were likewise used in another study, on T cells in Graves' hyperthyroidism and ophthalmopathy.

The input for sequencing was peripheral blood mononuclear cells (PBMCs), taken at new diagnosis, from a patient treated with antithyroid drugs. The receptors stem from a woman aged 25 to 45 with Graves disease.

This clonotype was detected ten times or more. The CDR3 spells CASRKGRLSNQPQHF. CDR3 DNA: TGTGCCAGCAGAAAGGGACGACTTAGCAATCAGCCCCAGCATTTT. V usage is TRBV2 and J usage is TRBJ1-5; the D gene is possibly TRBD1 (5 bases). Germline CDR1 SNHLY, CDR2 FYNNEI. V lost 6 bases and J 0 bases, leaving 12 bases between the germline ends. The CDR3 extends over 15 amino acids.

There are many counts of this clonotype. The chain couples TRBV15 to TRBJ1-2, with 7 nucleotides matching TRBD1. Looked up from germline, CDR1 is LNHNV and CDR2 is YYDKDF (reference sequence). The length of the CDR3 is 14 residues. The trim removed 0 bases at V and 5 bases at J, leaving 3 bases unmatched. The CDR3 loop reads CATSRDQGGYGYTF. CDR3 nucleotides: TGTGCCACCAGCAGAGATCAGGGGGGGTATGGCTACACCTTC.

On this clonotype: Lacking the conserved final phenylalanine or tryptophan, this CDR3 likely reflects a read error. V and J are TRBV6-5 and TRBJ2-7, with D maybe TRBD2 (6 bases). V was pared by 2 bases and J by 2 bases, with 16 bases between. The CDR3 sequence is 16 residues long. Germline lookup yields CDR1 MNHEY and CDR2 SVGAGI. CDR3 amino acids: CASSYTPGTPTYEQYL. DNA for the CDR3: TGTGCCAGCAGTTACACACCCGGGACTCCCACCTACGAGCAGTACCTC.

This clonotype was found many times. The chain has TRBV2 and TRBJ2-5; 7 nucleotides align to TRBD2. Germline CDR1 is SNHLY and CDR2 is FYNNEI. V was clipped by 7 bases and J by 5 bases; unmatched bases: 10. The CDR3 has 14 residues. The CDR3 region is CASKAWTRGETQYF. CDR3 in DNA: TGTGCCAGCAAGGCTTGGACTAGAGGCGAGACCCAGTACTTC.

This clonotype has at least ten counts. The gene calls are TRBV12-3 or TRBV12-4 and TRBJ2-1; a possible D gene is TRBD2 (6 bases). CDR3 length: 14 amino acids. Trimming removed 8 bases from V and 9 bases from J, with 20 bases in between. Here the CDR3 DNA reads TGTGCCAGCCGTGGGCTAGTCGTGGGGGGTGAGCAGTTCTTC. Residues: CASRGLVVGGEQFF.

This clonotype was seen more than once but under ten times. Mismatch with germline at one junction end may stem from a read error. The chain's CDR3 is CAGSLGPTGPGGYTF. For the CDR3, the DNA is TGTGCCGGCAGCTTAGGACCGACAGGCCCGGGTGGCTACACCTTC. The gene calls are TRBV7-8 and TRBJ1-2, with a weak D call TRBD1 (6 bases). The CDR3 has 15 residues. Looked up from germline, CDR1 is SGHVS and CDR2 is FQNEAQ.

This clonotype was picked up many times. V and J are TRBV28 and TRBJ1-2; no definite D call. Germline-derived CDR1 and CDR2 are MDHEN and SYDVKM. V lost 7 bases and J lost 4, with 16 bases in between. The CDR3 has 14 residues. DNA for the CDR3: TGTGCCAGCAAGCCGGAACTGGTGTCCTATGGCTACACCTTC. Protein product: CASKPELVSYGYTF.

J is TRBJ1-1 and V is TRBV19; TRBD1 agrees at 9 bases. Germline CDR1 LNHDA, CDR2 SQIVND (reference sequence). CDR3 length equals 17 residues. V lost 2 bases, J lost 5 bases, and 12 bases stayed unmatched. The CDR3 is CASSINPFGQGRTEAFF. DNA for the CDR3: TGTGCCAGTAGTATAAACCCCTTCGGACAGGGGCGGACTGAAGCTTTCTTT.

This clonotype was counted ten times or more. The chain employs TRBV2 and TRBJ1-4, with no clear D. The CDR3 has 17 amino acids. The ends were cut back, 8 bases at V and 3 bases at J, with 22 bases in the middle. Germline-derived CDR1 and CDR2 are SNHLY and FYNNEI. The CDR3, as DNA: TGTGCCAGCGAATTCTCCTCTGCGGGGAGGCCTAATGAAAAACTGTTTTTT. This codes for CASEFSSAGRPNEKLFF.

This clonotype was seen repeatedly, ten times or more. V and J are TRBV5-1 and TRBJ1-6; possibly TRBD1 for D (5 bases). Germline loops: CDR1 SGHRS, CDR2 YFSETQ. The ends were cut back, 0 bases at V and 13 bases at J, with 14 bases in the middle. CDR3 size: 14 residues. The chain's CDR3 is CASSLAGGSQPLHF. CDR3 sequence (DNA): TGCGCCAGCAGCTTGGCCGGGGGGTCGCAGCCCCTCCACTTT.

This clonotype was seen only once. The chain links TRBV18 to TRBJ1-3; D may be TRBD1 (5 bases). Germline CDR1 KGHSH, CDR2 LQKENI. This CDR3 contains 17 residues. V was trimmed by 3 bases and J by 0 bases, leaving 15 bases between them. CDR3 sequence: CASSPVGETASGNTIYF. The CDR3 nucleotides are TGTGCCAGCTCACCCGTAGGGGAAACCGCCTCTGGAAACACCATATATTTT.

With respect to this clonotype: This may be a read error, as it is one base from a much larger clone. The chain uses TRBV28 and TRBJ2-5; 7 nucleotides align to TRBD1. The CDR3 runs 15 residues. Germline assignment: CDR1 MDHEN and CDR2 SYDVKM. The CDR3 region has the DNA TGTGCCAGCAGCTTAGGACAGGCCGCACGAGAGGCCCAGTACTTC. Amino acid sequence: CASSLGQAAREAQYF. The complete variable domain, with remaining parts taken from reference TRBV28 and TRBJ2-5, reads DVKVTQSSRYLVKRTGEKVFLECVQDMDHENMFWYRQDPGLGLRLIYFSYDVKMKEKGDIPEGYSVSREKKERFSLILESASTNQTSMYLCASSLGQAAREAQYFGPGTRLLVL.

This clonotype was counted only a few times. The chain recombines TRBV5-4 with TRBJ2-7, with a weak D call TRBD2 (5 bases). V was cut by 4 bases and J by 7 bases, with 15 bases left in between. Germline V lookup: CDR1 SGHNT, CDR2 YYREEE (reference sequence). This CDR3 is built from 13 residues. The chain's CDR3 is CASSLEVWGEQYF. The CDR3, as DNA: TGTGCCAGCAGCCTGGAGGTTTGGGGTGAGCAGTACTTC.

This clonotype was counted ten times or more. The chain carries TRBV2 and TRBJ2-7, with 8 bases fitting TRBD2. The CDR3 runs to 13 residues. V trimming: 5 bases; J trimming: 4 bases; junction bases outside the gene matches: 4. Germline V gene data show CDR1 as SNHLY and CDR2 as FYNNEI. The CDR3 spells CASSSGTRYEQYF. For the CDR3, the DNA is TGTGCCAGCAGTTCCGGGACTAGATACGAGCAGTACTTC.

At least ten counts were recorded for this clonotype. In nucleotides, the CDR3 is TGTGCCAGCAGTCCAGGAGGGAAATCCGGAGATACGCAGTATTTT. Its translation is CASSPGGKSGDTQYF. The chain links TRBV28 to TRBJ2-3; D is perhaps TRBD2 (6 bases). Trimming pared 5 bases from V and 5 bases from J, leaving 17 bases between. The germline CDR1 and CDR2 sequences are MDHEN and SYDVKM. This CDR3 has 15 residues.

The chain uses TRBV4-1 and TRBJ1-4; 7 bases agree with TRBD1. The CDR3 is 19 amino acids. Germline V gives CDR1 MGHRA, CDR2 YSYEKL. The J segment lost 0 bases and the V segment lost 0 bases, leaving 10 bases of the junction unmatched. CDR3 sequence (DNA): TGCGCCAGCAGCCAAGACCGCCGGGACAGCTTTTCAACTAATGAAAAACTGTTTTTT. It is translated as CASSQDRRDSFSTNEKLFF.

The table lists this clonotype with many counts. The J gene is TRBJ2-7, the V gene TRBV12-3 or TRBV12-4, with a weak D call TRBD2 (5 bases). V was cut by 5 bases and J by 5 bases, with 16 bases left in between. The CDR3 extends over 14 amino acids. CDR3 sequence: CASSLRTGTNEQYF. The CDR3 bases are TGTGCCAGCAGTCTCCGTACGGGAACGAACGAGCAGTACTTC.

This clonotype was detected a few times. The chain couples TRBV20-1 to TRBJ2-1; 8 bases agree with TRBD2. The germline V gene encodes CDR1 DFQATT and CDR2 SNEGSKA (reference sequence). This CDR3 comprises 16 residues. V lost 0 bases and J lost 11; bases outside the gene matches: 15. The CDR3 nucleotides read TGCAGTGCTAGAGATCCACCCCCGGGACTAGAAGGGCAGCAGTTCTTC. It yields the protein CSARDPPPGLEGQQFF.

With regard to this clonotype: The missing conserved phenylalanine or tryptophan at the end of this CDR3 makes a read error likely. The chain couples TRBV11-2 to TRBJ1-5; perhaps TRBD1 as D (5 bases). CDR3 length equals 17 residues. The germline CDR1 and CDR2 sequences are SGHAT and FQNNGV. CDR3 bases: TGCGCCAGCAGCCAAGATTCAGGGTACGAGGGTAATCAGCCCCAGCATTCT. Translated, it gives CASSQDSGYEGNQPQHS.

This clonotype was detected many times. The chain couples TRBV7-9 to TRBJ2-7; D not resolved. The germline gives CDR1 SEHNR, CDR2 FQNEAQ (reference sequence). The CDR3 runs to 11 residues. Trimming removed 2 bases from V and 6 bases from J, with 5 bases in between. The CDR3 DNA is TGTGCCAGCAGCTTATCGCGCGAGCAGTACTTC. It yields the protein CASSLSREQYF.

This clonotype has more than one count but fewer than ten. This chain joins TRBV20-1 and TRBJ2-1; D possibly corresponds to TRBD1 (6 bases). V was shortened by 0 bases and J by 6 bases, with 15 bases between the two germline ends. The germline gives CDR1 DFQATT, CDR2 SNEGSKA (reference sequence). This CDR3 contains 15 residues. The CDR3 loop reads CSARDHRAPGNEQFF. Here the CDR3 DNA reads TGCAGTGCTAGAGATCACAGGGCCCCAGGCAATGAGCAGTTCTTC.

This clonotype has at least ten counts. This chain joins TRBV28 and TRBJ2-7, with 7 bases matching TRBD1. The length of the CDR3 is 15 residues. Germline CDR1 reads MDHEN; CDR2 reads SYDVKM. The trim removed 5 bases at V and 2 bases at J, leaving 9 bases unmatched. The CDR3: CASSPYGTEPYEQYF. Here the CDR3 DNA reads TGTGCCAGCAGTCCTTATGGGACAGAACCCTACGAGCAGTACTTC.

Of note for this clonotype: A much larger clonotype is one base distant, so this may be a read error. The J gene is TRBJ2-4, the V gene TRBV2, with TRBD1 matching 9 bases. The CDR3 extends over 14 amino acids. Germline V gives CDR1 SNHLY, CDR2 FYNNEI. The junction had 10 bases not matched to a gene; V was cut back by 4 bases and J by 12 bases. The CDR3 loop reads CASSARTGESTQYF. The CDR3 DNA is TGTGCCAGCAGTGCCCGGACAGGGGAGAGCACTCAGTACTTC.

As DNA, the CDR3 is TGTGCCAGCAGTGAGACAGGGACGGATCAGCCCCAGCATTTT. It codes for CASSETGTDQPQHF. The rearrangement uses TRBV25-1 and TRBJ1-5; 7 bases match TRBD1. CDR1 is MGHDK, CDR2 SYGVNS, per germline. This CDR3 contains 14 residues. The trim removed 3 bases at V and 5 bases at J, leaving 4 bases unmatched.

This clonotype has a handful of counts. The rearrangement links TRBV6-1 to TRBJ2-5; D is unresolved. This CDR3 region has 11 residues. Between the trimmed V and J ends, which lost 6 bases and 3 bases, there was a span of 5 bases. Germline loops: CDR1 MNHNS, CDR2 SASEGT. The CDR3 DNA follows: TGTGCCAGCAGAATAGAAGAGACCCAGTACTTC. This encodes CASRIEETQYF.

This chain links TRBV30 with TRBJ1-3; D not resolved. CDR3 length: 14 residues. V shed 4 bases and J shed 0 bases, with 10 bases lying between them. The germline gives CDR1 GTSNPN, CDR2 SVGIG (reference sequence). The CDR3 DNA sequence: TGTGCCTGGAAAAGAGGGTCCTCTGGAAACACCATATATTTT. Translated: CAWKRGSSGNTIYF.

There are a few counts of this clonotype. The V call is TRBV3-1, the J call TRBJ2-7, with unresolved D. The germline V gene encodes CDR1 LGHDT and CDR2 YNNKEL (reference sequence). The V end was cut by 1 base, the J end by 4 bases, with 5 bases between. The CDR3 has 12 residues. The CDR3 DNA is TGTGCCAGCAGCCAAGCCTCTTACGAGCAGTACTTC. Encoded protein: CASSQASYEQYF.